Shown below are 5 T cell receptor beta chains from a single sample sequenced in a study of blood T cell repertoires in COVID-19. Some clones are missing from TCRdb's copy, which holds only in-frame ones; the method was immunoSEQ multiplex PCR. The sample holds some 73,000 clones; approximately 89% are singletons and the top ten take around 13%. Sequencing was carried out using peripheral blood. Receptors were obtained from a woman aged 55-69 years with acute or convalescent COVID-19.

The chain is built from TRBV5-4 and TRBJ1-1; D is unresolved. This CDR3 contains 15 residues. Germline loops: CDR1 SGHNT, CDR2 YYREEE (reference sequence). V was clipped by 0 bases and J by 2 bases, with 11 bases between them. The CDR3 sequence: CASSLEAGSNTEAFF. DNA of the CDR3: TGTGCCAGCAGCTTGGAAGCGGGCTCCAACACTGAAGCTTTCTTT.

V gene TRBV19 combines with J gene TRBJ1-5; D call uncertain. The CDR3 has 14 residues. Germline CDR1 LNHDA, CDR2 SQIVND (reference sequence). Trimming shortened V by 5 bases and J by 2 bases, and 10 bases separated the two germline ends. This chain's CDR3 is CASSSSGGNQPQHF. The CDR3 bases are TGTGCCAGTAGTTCATCAGGTGGCAATCAGCCCCAGCATTTT.

This clone was seen more than once but under ten times. The chain is built from TRBV6-5 and TRBJ2-2; 10 nucleotides line up with TRBD2. The V and J ends lost 7 bases and 4 bases, in that order; junction bases with no gene match: 3. This CDR3 has 14 amino acids. Germline loops: CDR1 MNHEY, CDR2 SVGAGI. CDR3 in DNA: TGTGCCAGCAACAGCGGGGGGGCCACCGGGGAGCTGTTTTTT. Its translation is CASNSGGATGELFF.

The chain carries TRBV11-2 and TRBJ1-6; maybe TRBD1 (5 bases). With 4 bases removed from V and 7 bases from J, the gap between germline ends came to 17 bases. This CDR3 has 16 residues. The germline gives CDR1 SGHAT, CDR2 FQNNGV. CDR3 amino acids: CASSSVRGSSNSPLHF. The CDR3 DNA sequence: TGTGCCAGCAGCTCAGTTCGGGGGAGCAGCAATTCACCCCTCCACTTT.

This chain connects TRBV27 to TRBJ2-3; D ambiguous. The CDR3 has 16 residues. Germline values: CDR1 MNHEY, CDR2 SMNVEV (reference sequence). V was clipped by 5 bases and J by 0 bases, with 15 bases between them. This chain's CDR3 is CASSPLGAISTDTQYF. CDR3 nucleotides: TGTGCCAGCAGTCCATTAGGAGCGATTAGCACAGATACGCAGTATTTT.